The 8 T cell receptor beta chains below all came from one sample that was sequenced in a study of blood T cell repertoires in COVID-19 (dated by TCRdb to the early 2020s). The method behind the library was the immunoSEQ multiplex PCR assay. TCRdb took over this immuneACCESS table, retaining in-frame rearrangements with V and J assigned. Such tables are incomplete; in checked studies, under half of the missing clones stem from an unresolved V gene, and the remainder is unexplained. This sample is represented by more than 100,000 clones; 89% of them were singletons. The top ten hold 3.5% of the sample. The sequenced sample consisted of peripheral blood. The receptors originated from a woman aged 55-75 years with acute or convalescent COVID-19.

This clone is a singleton in its sample. V usage is TRBV19 and J usage is TRBJ1-6; 7 bases are shared with TRBD1. V gave up 4 bases and J gave up 6 bases; unmatched junction bases: 3. This CDR3 is built from 14 residues. Germline CDR1 is LNHDA and CDR2 is SQIVND (reference sequence). The CDR3 region has the DNA TGTGCCAGTAGTAACAACAGGGGTAATTCACCCCTCCACTTT. Encoded protein: CASSNNRGNSPLHF.

This clone was seen a few times. This rearrangement joins TRBV5-1 to TRBJ2-7, with a weak D call TRBD2 (5 bases). Trimming shortened V by 4 bases and J by 6 bases, and 20 bases separated the two germline ends. Germline CDR1 and CDR2: SGHRS and YFSETQ. CDR3 length: 15 amino acids. The CDR3 DNA reads TGCGCCAGCAGCATAGAAGGCCCCTCGGGGAGCGAGCAGTACTTC. Translating gives CASSIEGPSGSEQYF.

This rearrangement joins TRBV7-8 to TRBJ1-2; TRBD1 might be the D (6 bases). Trimming took off 0 bases at V and 3 bases at J, with 8 bases between the two ends. The CDR3 is 14 residues long. Germline CDR1 and CDR2: SGHVS and FQNEAQ. This CDR3 reads CASSLAWTDYGYTF. As DNA, the CDR3 is TGTGCCAGCAGCTTAGCTTGGACAGACTATGGCTACACCTTC.

This chain connects TRBV30 to TRBJ1-3, with D unclear. The CDR3 contains 13 residues. Trimming left V 1 base short and J 4 bases short, with 8 bases between. Per germline, CDR1 GTSNPN and CDR2 SVGIG (reference sequence). CDR3 sequence reads: CAWSGLGGNTIYF. For the CDR3, the DNA is TGTGCCTGGAGTGGACTAGGGGGAAACACCATATATTTT.

Remarks on this clone: One end of the junction fails to match germline, which may point to a read error. Here the CDR3 DNA reads TGTGCTAGCAGCCGCGACAGGGACACTGAAGCTTTCTTT. Residues: CASSRDRDTEAFF. The chain has TRBV7-7 and TRBJ1-1; 7 positions match TRBD1. The CDR3 contains 13 residues. In germline, CDR1 is SSHAT, CDR2 FNYEAQ (reference sequence).

The V and J genes are TRBV19 and TRBJ2-3; 10 nucleotides match TRBD2. From germline, CDR1 is LNHDA and CDR2 SQIVND (reference sequence). The CDR3 is made up of 15 amino acids. V was clipped by 9 bases and J by 4 bases; unmatched bases: 10. The CDR3 DNA reads TGTGCCAGCACACTAGCGGGATCTCCCTCAGATACGCAGTATTTT. Residues: CASTLAGSPSDTQYF.

V and J are TRBV6-5 and TRBJ1-4, with D unresolved. The CDR3 spans 15 residues. Between the trimmed V and J ends, which lost 6 bases and 0 bases, there was a span of 11 bases. CDR1 MNHEY and CDR2 SVGAGI come from the germline V gene. Here the CDR3 DNA reads TGTGCCAGCAGCCGCGCAGGTGCAACTAATGAAAAACTGTTTTTT. This translates into CASSRAGATNEKLFF.

This clone was seen more than once but under ten times. The rearrangement uses TRBV27 and TRBJ1-4; 7 bases agree with TRBD1. The V and J ends lost 5 bases and 7 bases, in that order; junction bases with no gene match: 13. CDR3 length equals 16 residues. Germline CDR1 MNHEY, CDR2 SMNVEV (reference sequence). The CDR3 is CASSNRADRSREKLFF. In DNA, the CDR3 is TGTGCCAGCAGTAATAGGGCGGACAGGAGTCGTGAAAAACTGTTTTTT.